This T cell receptor (beta chain) was recorded in a study of CD8+CD57+ T cells in acquired aplastic anemia. Broader study findings: Patients were compared with controls for CD8+ Simpson's diversity, and no significant difference emerged.

TCR beta VDJ and CDR3 profiling used genomic DNA as template. MiXCR, applied by TCRdb to the reads, yields one record per CDR3 protein. The sample includes 100,000 to 150,000 distinct CDR3 sequences, about 40% of them seen just once. The sample holds many counts of this clonotype. Its antigen remains unknown. CD8+CD57+ cell expansion had been shown by flow cytometry in patients chosen for sequencing. The clonotype comes from a human donor with aplastic anemia. The sample comprised sorted CD4+, CD8+, or CD8+CD57+ T cells (not recorded which) from PBMCs.

In nucleotides, the CDR3 is TGCAGTGCTCCTAAGACAGGGGGCAATGAGCAGTTCTTC. This gives the protein CSAPKTGGNEQFF. This chain links TRBV20-1 with TRBJ2-1; 9 bases are a match to TRBD1. Germline lookup yields CDR1 DFQATT and CDR2 SNEGSKA (reference sequence). The V and J ends lost 5 bases and 6 bases, in that order; junction bases with no gene match: 5. This CDR3 comprises 13 residues.